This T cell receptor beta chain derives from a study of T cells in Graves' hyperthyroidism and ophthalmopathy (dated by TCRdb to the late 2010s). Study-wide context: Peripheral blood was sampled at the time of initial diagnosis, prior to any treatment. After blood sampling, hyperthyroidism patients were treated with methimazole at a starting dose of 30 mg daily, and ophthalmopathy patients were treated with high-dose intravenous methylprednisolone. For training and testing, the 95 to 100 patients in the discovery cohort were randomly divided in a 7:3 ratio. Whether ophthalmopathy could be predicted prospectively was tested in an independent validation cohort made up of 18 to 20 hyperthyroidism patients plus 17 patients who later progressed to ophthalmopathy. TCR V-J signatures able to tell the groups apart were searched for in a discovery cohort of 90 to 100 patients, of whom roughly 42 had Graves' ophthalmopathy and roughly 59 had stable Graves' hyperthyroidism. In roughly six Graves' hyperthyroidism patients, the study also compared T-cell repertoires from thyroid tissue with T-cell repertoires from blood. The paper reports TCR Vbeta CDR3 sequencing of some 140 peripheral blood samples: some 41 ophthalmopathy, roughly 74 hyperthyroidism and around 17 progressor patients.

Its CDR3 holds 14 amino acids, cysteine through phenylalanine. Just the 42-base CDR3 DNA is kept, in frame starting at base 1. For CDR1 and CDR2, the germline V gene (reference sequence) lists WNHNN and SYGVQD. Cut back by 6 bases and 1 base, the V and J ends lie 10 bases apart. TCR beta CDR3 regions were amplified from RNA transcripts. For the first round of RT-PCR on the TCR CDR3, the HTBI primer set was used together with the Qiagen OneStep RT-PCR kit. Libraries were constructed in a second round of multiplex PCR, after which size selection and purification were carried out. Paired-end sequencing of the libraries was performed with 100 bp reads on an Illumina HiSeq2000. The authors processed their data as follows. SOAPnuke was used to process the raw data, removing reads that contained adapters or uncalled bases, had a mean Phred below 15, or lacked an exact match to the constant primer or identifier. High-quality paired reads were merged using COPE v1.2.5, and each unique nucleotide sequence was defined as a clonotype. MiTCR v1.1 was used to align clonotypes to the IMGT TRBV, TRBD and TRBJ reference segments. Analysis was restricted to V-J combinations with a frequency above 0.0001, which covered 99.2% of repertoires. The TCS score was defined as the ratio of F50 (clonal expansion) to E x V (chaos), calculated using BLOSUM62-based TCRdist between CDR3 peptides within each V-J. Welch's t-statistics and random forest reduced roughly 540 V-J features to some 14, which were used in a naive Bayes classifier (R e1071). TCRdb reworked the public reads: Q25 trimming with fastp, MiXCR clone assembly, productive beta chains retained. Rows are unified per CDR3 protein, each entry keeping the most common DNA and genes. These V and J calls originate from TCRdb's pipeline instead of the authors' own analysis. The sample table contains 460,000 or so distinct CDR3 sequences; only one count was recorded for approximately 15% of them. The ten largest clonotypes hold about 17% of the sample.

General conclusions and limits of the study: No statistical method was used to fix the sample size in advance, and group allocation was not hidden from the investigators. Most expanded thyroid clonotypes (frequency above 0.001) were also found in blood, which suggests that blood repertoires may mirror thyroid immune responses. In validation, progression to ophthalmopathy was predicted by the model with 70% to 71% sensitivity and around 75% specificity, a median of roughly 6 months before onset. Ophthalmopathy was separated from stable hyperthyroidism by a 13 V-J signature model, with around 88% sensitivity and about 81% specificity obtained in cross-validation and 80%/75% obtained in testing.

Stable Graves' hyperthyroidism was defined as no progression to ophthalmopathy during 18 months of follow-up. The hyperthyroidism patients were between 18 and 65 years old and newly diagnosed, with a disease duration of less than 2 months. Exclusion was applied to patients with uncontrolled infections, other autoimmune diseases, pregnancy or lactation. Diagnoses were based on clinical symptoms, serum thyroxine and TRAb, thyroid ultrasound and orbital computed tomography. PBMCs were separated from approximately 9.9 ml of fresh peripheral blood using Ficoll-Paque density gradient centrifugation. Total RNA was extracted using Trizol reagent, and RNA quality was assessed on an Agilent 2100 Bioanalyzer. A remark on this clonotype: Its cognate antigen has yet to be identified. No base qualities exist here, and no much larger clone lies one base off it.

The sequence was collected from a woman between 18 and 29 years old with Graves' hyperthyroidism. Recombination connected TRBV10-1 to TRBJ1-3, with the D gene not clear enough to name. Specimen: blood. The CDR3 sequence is CASRRVESGNTIYF. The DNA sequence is TGCGCCAGCAGACGGGTGGAGTCTGGAAACACCATATATTTT.